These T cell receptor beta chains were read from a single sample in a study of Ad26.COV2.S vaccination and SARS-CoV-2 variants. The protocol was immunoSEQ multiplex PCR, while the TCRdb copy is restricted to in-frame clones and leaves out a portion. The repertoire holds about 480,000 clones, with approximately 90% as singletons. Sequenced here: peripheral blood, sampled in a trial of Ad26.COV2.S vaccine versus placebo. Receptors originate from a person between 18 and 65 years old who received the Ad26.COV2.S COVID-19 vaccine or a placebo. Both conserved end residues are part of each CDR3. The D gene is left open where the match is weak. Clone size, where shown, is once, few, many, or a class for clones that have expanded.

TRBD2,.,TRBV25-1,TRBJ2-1,TGTGCCAGCAGTGAATTTTTGTCGGGAGGGTACAATGAGCAGTTCTTC,CASSEFLSGGYNEQFF
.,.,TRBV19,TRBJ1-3,TGTGCCAGTAGTCCGGACAGTGGAAACACCATATATTTT,CASSPDSGNTIYF
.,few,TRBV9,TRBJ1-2,TGTGCCAGCAGCGTAGGTAGTGGGTATGGCTACACCTTC,CASSVGSGYGYTF
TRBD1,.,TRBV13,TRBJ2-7,TGTGCCAGCAGCCCTAACCGGGACAGGGGACAATACGAGCAGTACTTC,CASSPNRDRGQYEQYF
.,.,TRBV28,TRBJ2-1,TGTGCCAGCGGGGAGGACCGGGACAGACCCTACAATGAGCAGTTCTTC,CASGEDRDRPYNEQFF
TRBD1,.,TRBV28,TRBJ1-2,TGTGCCAGCAGAGACCTCGGGACAGAGAATGGCTACACCTTC,CASRDLGTENGYTF
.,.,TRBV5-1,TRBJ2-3,TGCGCCAGCAGCTTGAGCTTAGATACGCAGTATTTT,CASSLSLDTQYF
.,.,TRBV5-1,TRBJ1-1,TGCGCCAGCAGGCAAATTCAGGGGACTGAAGCTTTCTTT,CASRQIQGTEAFF
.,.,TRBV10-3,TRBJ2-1,TGTGCCATCAGTGGGGGGACGGGTTCCTACAATGAGCAGTTCTTC,CAISGGTGSYNEQFF
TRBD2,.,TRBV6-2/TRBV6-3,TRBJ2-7,TGTGCCAGCAGTTGGCTAGCGGGAGCGGGATCCTACGAGCAGTACTTC,CASSWLAGAGSYEQYF
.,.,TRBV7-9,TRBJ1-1,TGTGCCAGCAGCTTAGTACGTAGTATGGGCACTGAAGCTTTCTTT,CASSLVRSMGTEAFF
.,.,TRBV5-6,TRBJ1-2,TGTGCCAGCAGCCTCATTGGGACGGCTAACTATGGCTACACCTTC,CASSLIGTANYGYTF
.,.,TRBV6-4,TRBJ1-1,TGTGCCAGCAGTGTAAGTCGAAACACTGAAGCTTTCTTT,CASSVSRNTEAFF
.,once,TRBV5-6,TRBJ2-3,TGTGCCAGCAGCTTGGTGGCCAGTGGGTCCAGGGATACGCAGTATTTT,CASSLVASGSRDTQYF
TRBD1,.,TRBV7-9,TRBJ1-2,TGTGCCAGCAGCTTATGGACAGGGCTGCCGGGCTATGGCTACACCTTC,CASSLWTGLPGYGYTF
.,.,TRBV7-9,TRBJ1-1,TGTGCCAGCAGTGAGGGGGATTTGAACACTGAAGCTTTCTTT,CASSEGDLNTEAFF
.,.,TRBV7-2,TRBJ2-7,TGTGCCAGCAGCTTACGAGGGGAGGCCTACGAGCAGTACTTC,CASSLRGEAYEQYF
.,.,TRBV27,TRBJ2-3,TGTGCCAGCAGTAGGACCTCCCCTGGGGCAGATACGCAGTATTTT,CASSRTSPGADTQYF
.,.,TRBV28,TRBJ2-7,TGTGCCAGCAGCCCGAGGGGGGCAGGGACCTACGAGCAGTACTTC,CASSPRGAGTYEQYF
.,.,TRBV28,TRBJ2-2,TGTGCCAGCAGTACACGGACGAACACCGGGGAGCTGTTTTTT,CASSTRTNTGELFF
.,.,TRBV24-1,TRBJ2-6,TGTGCCACCAGTGACCCAGCGGCTGGGGCCAACGTCCTGACTTTC,CATSDPAAGANVLTF
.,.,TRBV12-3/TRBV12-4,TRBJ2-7,TGTGCCAGCAGTCCCAGCCTCCCCCTCGAGCAGTACTTC,CASSPSLPLEQYF
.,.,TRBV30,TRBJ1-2,TGTGCCTACAAGGCGGCCCCAGGTGGAGGCTACACCTTC,CAYKAAPGGGYTF
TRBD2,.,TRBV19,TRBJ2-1,TGTGCCAGTACCTCTAGCGGGAGAACCGCCAGGCGAAACAATGAGCAGTTCTTC,CASTSSGRTARRNNEQFF
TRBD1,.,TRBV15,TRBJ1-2,TGTGCCACCAGCGCGGTGGGGACAGGGACTAACTATGGCTACACCTTC,CATSAVGTGTNYGYTF
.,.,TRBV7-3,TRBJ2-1,TGTGCCAGCAGCCCCCGCGGCGGGTCATACAATGAGCAGTTCTTC,CASSPRGGSYNEQFF